One sample yielded the 10 T cell receptor beta chains listed below, sequenced in a study of blood T cell repertoires in COVID-19. Assay: immunoSEQ multiplex PCR; the TCRdb copy retains only in-frame clones and omits some. This sample has approximately 200,000 clones, with around 83% found just once. Sequencing was performed on peripheral blood. These receptors all come from a woman aged 45-59 years with acute or convalescent COVID-19.

This chain uses TRBV28 with TRBJ1-1; possibly TRBD1 for D (6 bases). Trimming removed 6 bases from V and 10 bases from J, with 30 bases in between. Germline-derived CDR1 and CDR2 are MDHEN and SYDVKM. The CDR3 loop spans 17 amino acids. CDR3 nucleotide sequence: TGTGCCAGCAGCTACCCCTCGACAGGACGCCTTAGATTGACAGCTTTCTTT. Translating it yields CASSYPSTGRLRLTAFF.

This clone appeared a few times. The V gene is TRBV4-3, the J gene TRBJ1-2, with D hard to call. V gave up 1 base and J gave up 3 bases, with 6 bases separating them. The CDR3 loop spans 13 amino acids. Germline V gives CDR1 LGHNA, CDR2 YSLEER. The CDR3 DNA follows: TGCGCCAGCAGCCAAGGAAGAGACTATGGCTACACCTTC. Its translation is CASSQGRDYGYTF.

The chain couples TRBV18 to TRBJ2-3, with 9 bases lining up with TRBD1. Trimming took 2 bases from V and 5 from J; bases not matched to a gene: 11. The CDR3 extends over 17 amino acids. CDR1 and CDR2 from the germline V gene are KGHSH and LQKENI. Written as DNA, the CDR3 is TGTGCCAGCTCACCAACCATATTGACAGGGGGAGTAGATACGCAGTATTTT. This sequence encodes CASSPTILTGGVDTQYF.

A single count supports this clone. The chain joins TRBV9 to TRBJ2-2, with 11 bases fitting TRBD1. Germline values: CDR1 SGDLS, CDR2 YYNGEE. The CDR3 consists of 16 residues. The J segment lost 3 bases and the V segment lost 4 bases, leaving 5 bases of the junction unmatched. As DNA, the CDR3 is TGTGCCAGCAGCCCCCGGACAGGGGGCTACACCGGGGAGCTGTTTTTT. This sequence encodes CASSPRTGGYTGELFF.

The chain employs TRBV28 and TRBJ2-1, with 7 positions matching TRBD2. The CDR3 is 11 residues long. The germline V gene encodes CDR1 MDHEN and CDR2 SYDVKM. The V gene end was trimmed by 6 bases and the J gene end by 12 bases; junction bases not matched to a gene: 5. The DNA of the CDR3 is TGTGCCAGCAGGTGGGGGAGGGGGCAGTTCTTC. It is translated as CASRWGRGQFF.

This CDR3 is CASSDSGSIDTEAFF. The CDR3 DNA reads as TGTGCCAGCAGTGACTCCGGGTCGATCGACACTGAAGCTTTCTTT. This chain joins TRBV6-4 and TRBJ1-1; D gene ambiguous. The CDR3 has 15 residues. CDR1 and CDR2 (germline): MRHNA, SNTAGT. V lost 0 bases and J 3 bases, leaving 11 bases between the germline ends.

This clone was observed at least ten times. Other DNA variants within this sample encode the same CDR3. The chain uses TRBV3-1 (or the pseudogene TRBV3-2) and TRBJ1-1; TRBD1 might be the D (6 bases). This CDR3 has 13 residues. Trimming pared 3 bases from V and 3 bases from J, leaving 8 bases between. Germline CDR1 is LGHDT and CDR2 is YNNKEL (reference sequence). Here the CDR3 reads CASSQGAHTEAFF. The CDR3 region has the DNA TGTGCCAGCAGCCAGGGGGCACACACTGAAGCTTTCTTT.

This sequence joins TRBV13 and TRBJ2-7; 7 nucleotides align to TRBD1. The CDR3 is 17 residues long. Per germline, CDR1 PRHDT and CDR2 FYEKMQ (reference sequence). V was pared by 1 base and J by 3 bases, with 12 bases of the junction left unmatched. CDR3 sequence: CASSLVFPGAGGYEQYF. CDR3 nucleotides: TGTGCCAGCAGCTTAGTGTTTCCCGGGGCAGGGGGCTACGAGCAGTACTTC.

This clone was seen a few times. This chain connects TRBV28 to TRBJ1-2, with 9 bases aligning to TRBD1. The CDR3 loop spans 16 amino acids. Germline V lookup: CDR1 MDHEN, CDR2 SYDVKM. V was clipped by 10 bases and J by 3 bases; unmatched bases: 15. This chain's CDR3 is CAIKMTGGGPYYGYTF. The CDR3 nucleotides are TGTGCCATCAAGATGACAGGGGGAGGACCTTACTATGGCTACACCTTC.

This chain connects TRBV30 to TRBJ1-3; D gene uncertain. Germline-derived CDR1 and CDR2 are GTSNPN and SVGIG (reference sequence). The CDR3 loop spans 13 amino acids. The ends were cut back, 0 bases at V and 7 bases at J, with 10 bases in the middle. The chain's CDR3 is CAWSVGRRNTIYF. The CDR3 coding sequence is TGTGCCTGGAGTGTCGGCAGGAGGAACACCATATATTTT.